One sample yielded the 8 T cell receptor beta chains listed below, sequenced in a study of blood T cells in healthy people across ages. Primed by a sample-barcoded 5' primer and a J-beta primer mix, a second PCR proceeded for about 6 to 11 cycles. Each CDR3 protein is one row after TCRdb ran MiXCR on the 5' RACE reads. The data hold 780,000 or so distinct CDR3 sequences, with 40% to 65% observed a single time. The specimen sequenced was blood. The receptors were sampled from an older man in good health.

The chain is built from TRBV4-1 and TRBJ2-3; 12 bases match TRBD2. Trimming took 2 bases from V and 14 from J; bases not matched to a gene: 17. CDR1 is MGHRA and CDR2 is YSYEKL in the germline V gene. This CDR3 comprises 17 residues. The DNA for the CDR3 is TGCGCCAGCAGCCAATCACGACTAGCGGGAGTTCACAGATACGCGTATTTT. It translates to CASSQSRLAGVHRYAYF.

The genes are TRBV7-9 and TRBJ2-1, with a possible D match to TRBD2 (6 bases). Germline V gene lookup returns CDR1 SEHNR and CDR2 FQNEAQ (reference sequence). Between the trimmed V and J ends, which lost 2 bases and 6 bases, there was a span of 14 bases. This CDR3 spans 15 amino acids. The CDR3 here is CASSLLLAGTNEQFF. DNA for the CDR3: TGTGCCAGCAGCTTATTACTAGCAGGAACCAATGAGCAGTTCTTC.

This clonotype is a singleton in its sample. V gene TRBV20-1 combines with J gene TRBJ1-1; D not resolved. Germline V gene sequence: CDR1 DFQATT, CDR2 SNEGSKA (reference sequence). This CDR3 comprises 13 residues. Trimming removed 6 bases at V and 1 base at J, with 12 bases between. CDR3 loop: CSAHAGRNTEAFF. Here the CDR3 DNA reads TGCAGTGCGCACGCCGGTAGGAACACTGAAGCTTTCTTT.

This chain uses TRBV2 with TRBJ2-1; D might be TRBD2 (6 bases). Germline CDR1 SNHLY, CDR2 FYNNEI. Trimming left V 6 bases short and J 0 bases short, with 15 bases between. CDR3 size: 16 residues. DNA for the CDR3: TGTGCCAGCAGGGAGACTAGGGCCCGCTCCTACAATGAGCAGTTCTTC. Protein product: CASRETRARSYNEQFF.

Turning to this clonotype: Being one base from a much bigger clone, this may be a read error. The chain couples TRBV7-2 to TRBJ2-3; the match to TRBD2 covers 8 bases. The trim removed 5 bases at V and 14 bases at J, leaving 15 bases unmatched. CDR1 is SGHTA and CDR2 is FQGNSA in the germline V gene. The CDR3 has 14 amino acids. The CDR3 bases are TGTGCCAGCAGCGTAGGAGGGGTAGCGGGATACGCGTATTTT. It codes for CASSVGGVAGYAYF.

J is TRBJ2-1 and V is TRBV5-1, with 8 bases identical to TRBD2. CDR1 and CDR2 from the germline V gene are SGHRS and YFSETQ. With V trimmed by 7 bases and J by 6 bases, 12 bases remained unmatched. The CDR3 is made up of 15 amino acids. CDR3 amino acids: CASGEGTRNGNEQFF. As DNA, the CDR3 is TGCGCCAGCGGGGAAGGGACTAGAAACGGCAATGAGCAGTTCTTC. Filled out from reference TRBV5-1 and TRBJ2-1, the complete variable domain reads KAGVTQTPRYLIKTRGQQVTLSCSPISGHRSVSWYQQTPGQGLQFLFEYFSETQRNKGNFPGRFSGRQFSNSRSEMNVSTLELGDSALYLCASGEGTRNGNEQFFGPGTRLTVL.

The rearrangement uses TRBV29-1 and TRBJ2-1, with TRBD2 matching over 13 bases. After removal of 7 bases from V and 4 bases from J, the junction contained 10 bases not matched to a gene. This CDR3 region has 16 residues. Germline-derived CDR1 and CDR2 are SQVTM and ANQGSEA. This CDR3 is CSANLPTSGRYNEQFF. The CDR3 DNA reads TGCAGCGCTAACCTTCCGACTAGCGGGAGGTACAATGAGCAGTTCTTC.

In this sample, this clonotype turned up once. This chain links TRBV4-1 with TRBJ1-6; D is ambiguous. The CDR3 contains 14 residues. Between the trimmed V and J ends, which lost 8 bases and 4 bases, there was a span of 12 bases. The germline V gene has CDR1 MGHRA and CDR2 YSYEKL. DNA of the CDR3: TGCGCCAGCGGACGTCTCCTTTATAATTCACCCCTCCACTTT. Protein product: CASGRLLYNSPLHF.